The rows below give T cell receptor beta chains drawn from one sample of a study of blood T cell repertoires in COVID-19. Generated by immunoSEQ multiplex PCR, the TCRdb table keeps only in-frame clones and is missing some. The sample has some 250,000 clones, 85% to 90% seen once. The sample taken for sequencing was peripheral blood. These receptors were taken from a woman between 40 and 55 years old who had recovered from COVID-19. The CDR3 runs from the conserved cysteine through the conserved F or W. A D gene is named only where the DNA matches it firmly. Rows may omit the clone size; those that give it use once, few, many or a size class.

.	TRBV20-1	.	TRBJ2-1	TGCAGTGCTAGTCCCCCGAGCGGACCCTACAATGAGCAGTTCTTC	CSASPPSGPYNEQFF
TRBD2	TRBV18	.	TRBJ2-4	TGTGCCAGCTCACCACCAACCCAAAGACTAGCGGGAGCGGGTACCATTCAGTACTTC	CASSPPTQRLAGAGTIQYF
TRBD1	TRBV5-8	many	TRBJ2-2	TGTGCCAGCAGCGCACAAATGACAGGGGTCGGGGAGCTGTTTTTT	CASSAQMTGVGELFF
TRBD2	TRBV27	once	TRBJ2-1	TGTGCCAGCAGTTTCCAGCGGGAGGGCCGGGTGGAGTTCTTC	CASSFQREGRVEFF
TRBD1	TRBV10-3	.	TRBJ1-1	TGTGCCATCAGGGGGACAGGGACAATGAACACTGAAGCTTTCTTT	CAIRGTGTMNTEAFF
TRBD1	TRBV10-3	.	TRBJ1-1	TGTGCCATCAGTGAGTCCGGGACAGTGAACACTGAAGCTTTCTTT	CAISESGTVNTEAFF
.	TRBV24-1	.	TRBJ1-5	TGTGCCACCAGTGAACCGACGGTCCCCGAGGGGCCCCAGCATTTT	CATSEPTVPEGPQHF
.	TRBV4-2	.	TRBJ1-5	TGTGCCAGCAGCCAAGAGGGAGGCGGGGGCCGGGGCAATCAGCCCCAGCATTTT	CASSQEGGGGRGNQPQHF
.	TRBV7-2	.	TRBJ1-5	TGTGCCAGCAGCCCCTCGTCGGGCAATCAGCCCCAGCATTTT	CASSPSSGNQPQHF
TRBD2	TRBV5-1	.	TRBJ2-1	TGCGCCAGCAGCTTTACTAGCGGGGGCACCTACAATGAGCAGTTCTTC	CASSFTSGGTYNEQFF
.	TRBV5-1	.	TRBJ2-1	TGCGCCAGCAGCTTGGGGCTTGGGGGCGCGGCCAACAATGAGCAGTTCTTC	CASSLGLGGAANNEQFF
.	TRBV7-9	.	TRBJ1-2	TGTGCCAGCAGCTTGGCGGGGCAGTACTATGGCTACACCTTC	CASSLAGQYYGYTF
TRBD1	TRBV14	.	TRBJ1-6	TGTGCCAGCAGCCAACCAGGGGGATCACCCCTCCACTTT	CASSQPGGSPLHF
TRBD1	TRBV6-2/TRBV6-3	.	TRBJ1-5	TGTGCCAGCAGTACGGGCCAGGGGGTTGGCAATCAGCCCCAGCATTTT	CASSTGQGVGNQPQHF
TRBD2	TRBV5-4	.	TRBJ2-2	TGTGCCAGCACCCGGGGGGGACACACGATCACCGGGGAGCTGTTTTTT	CASTRGGHTITGELFF
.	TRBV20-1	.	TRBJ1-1	TGCAGTGCTAGTGGGGGGGTAGCAGCTTTCTTT	CSASGGVAAFF
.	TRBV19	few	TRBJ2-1	TGTGCCAGTAGTATAGGGGCGGGTCCCCGGTTCTTC	CASSIGAGPRFF
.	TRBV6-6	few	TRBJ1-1	TGTGCCAGCAGTTACTCGGGGCGCGGGAACACTGAAGCTTTCTTT	CASSYSGRGNTEAFF
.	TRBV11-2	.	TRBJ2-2	TGTGCCAGCAGCTTAGATCGGGTGCCCAGCGGCACCGGGGAGCTGTTTTTT	CASSLDRVPSGTGELFF
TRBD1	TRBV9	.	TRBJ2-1	TGTGCCAGCAGCCCCCCACCGGGACAGGGGGGGAATGAGCAGTTCTTC	CASSPPPGQGGNEQFF
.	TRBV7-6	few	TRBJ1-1	TGTGCCAGCAGCCGGGGGTCGGGGGCGCGGGGGAGGACTGAAGCTTTCTTT	CASSRGSGARGRTEAFF
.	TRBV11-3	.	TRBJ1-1	TGTGCCAGCAGCTTTCGAGTGAACACTGAAGCTTTCTTT	CASSFRVNTEAFF
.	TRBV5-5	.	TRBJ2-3	TGTGCCAGCAGCCGGGATCCGTCTAGCACAGATACGCAGTATTTT	CASSRDPSSTDTQYF
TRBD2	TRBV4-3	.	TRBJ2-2	TGCGCCCCTCGGGGGGGGAGTTGTACCGGGGAGCTGTTTTTT	CAPRGGSCTGELFF
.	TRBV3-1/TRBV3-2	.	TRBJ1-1	TGTGCCAGCAGCCACCTCCGACGGGGGAGTGAAGCTTTCTTT	CASSHLRRGSEAFF
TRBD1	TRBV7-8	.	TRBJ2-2	TGTGCCAGCAGCCCCGGGACAGGGTCCGGCACCGGGGAGCTGTTTTTT	CASSPGTGSGTGELFF
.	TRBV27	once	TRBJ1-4	TGTGCCAGCAGTTCCATCACCGACAGCCGTGGGGAAAAACTGTTTTTT	CASSSITDSRGEKLFF
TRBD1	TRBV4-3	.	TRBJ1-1	TGCGCCAGCAGCCAAGCCCTGACAGGGGTTAACACTGAAGCTTTCTTT	CASSQALTGVNTEAFF
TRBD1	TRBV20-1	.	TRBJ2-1	TGCAGTGCTAGTGGGGACAGGGGGACGAGTGAGCAGTTCTTC	CSASGDRGTSEQFF